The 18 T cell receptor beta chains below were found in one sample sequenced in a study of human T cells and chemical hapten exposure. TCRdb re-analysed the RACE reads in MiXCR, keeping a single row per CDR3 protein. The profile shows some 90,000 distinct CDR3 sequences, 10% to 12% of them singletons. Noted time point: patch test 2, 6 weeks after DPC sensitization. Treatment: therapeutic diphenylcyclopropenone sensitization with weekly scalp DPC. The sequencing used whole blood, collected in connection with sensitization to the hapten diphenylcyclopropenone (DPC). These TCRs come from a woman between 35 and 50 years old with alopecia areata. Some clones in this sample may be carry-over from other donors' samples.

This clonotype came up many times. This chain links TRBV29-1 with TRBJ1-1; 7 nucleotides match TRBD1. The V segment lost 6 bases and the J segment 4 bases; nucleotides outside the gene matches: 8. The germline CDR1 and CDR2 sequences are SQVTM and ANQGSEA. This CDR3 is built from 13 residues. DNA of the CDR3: TGCAGCGTGGATACAGGGGAGGTCACTGAAGCTTTCTTT. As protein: CSVDTGEVTEAFF.

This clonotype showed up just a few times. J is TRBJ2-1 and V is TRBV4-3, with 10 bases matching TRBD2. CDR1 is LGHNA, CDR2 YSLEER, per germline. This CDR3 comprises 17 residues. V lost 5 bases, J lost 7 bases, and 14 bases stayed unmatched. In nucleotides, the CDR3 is TGCGCCAGCAGCATCGGTGCGAGCGGGGGGGCTCGGAATGAGCAGTTCTTC. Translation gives CASSIGASGGARNEQFF.

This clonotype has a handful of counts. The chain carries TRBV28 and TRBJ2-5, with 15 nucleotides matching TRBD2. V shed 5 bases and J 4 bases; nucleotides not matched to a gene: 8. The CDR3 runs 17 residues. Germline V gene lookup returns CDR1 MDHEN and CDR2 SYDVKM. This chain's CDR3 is CASSPHMGLAGGETQYF. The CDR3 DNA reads TGTGCCAGCAGTCCGCACATGGGACTAGCGGGAGGAGAGACCCAGTACTTC.

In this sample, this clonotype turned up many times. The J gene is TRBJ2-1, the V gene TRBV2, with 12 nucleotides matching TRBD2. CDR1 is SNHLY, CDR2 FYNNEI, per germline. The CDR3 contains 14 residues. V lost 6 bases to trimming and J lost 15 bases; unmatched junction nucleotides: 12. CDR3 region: CASRKVTSGGPGFF. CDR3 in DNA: TGTGCCAGCAGGAAAGTGACTAGCGGGGGCCCGGGGTTCTTC.

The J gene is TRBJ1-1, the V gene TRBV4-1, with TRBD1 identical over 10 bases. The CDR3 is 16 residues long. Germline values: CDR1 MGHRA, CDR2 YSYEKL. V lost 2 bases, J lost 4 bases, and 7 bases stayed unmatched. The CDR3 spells CASSQSPGDRGTEAFF. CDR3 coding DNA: TGCGCCAGCAGCCAATCGCCCGGGGACAGGGGCACTGAAGCTTTCTTT.

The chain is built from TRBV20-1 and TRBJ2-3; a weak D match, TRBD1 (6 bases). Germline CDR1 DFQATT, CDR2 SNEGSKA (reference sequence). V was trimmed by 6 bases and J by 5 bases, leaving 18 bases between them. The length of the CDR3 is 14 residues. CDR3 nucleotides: TGCAGTGCAGTCGTCACAGGGACCCTAGATACGCAGTATTTT. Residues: CSAVVTGTLDTQYF.

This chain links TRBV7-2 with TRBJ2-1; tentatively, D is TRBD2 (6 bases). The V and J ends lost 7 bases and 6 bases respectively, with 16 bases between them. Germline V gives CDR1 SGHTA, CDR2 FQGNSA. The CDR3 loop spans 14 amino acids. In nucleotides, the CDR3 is TGTGCCAGCACCCGGGGAGGCGGACCCAATGAGCAGTTCTTC. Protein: CASTRGGGPNEQFF.

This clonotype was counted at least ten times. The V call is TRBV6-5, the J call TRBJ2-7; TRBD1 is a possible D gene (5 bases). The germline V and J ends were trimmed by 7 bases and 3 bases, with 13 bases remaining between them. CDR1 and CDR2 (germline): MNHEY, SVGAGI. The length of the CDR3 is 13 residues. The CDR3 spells CASTIGQGYEQYF. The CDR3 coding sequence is TGTGCCAGCACCATAGGGCAGGGCTACGAGCAGTACTTC.

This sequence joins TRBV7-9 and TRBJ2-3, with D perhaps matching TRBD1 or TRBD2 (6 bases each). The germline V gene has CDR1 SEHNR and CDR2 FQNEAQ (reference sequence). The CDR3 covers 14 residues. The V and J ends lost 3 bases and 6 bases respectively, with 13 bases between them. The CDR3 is CASSLEGDVDTQYF. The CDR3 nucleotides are TGTGCCAGCAGCTTGGAGGGGGATGTGGATACGCAGTATTTT.

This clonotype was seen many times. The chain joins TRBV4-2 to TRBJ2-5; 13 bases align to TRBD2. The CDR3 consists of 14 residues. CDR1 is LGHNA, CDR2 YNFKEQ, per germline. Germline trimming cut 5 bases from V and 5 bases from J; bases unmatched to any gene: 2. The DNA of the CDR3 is TGTGCCAGCAGCGGGACTAGCGGGGTCGAGACCCAGTACTTC. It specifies CASSGTSGVETQYF.

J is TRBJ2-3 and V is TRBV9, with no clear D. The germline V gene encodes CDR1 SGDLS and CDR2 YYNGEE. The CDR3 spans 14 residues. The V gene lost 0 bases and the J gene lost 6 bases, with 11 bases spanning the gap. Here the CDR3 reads CASSVGATGDTQYF. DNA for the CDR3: TGTGCCAGCAGCGTAGGGGCGACGGGCGATACGCAGTATTTT.

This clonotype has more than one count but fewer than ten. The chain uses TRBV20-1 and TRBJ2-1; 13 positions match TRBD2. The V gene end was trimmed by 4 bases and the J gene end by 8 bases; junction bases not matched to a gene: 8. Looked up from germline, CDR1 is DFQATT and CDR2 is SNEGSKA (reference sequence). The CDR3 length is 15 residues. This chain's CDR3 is CSATPTSGRAHEQFF. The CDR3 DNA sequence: TGCAGTGCTACCCCAACTAGCGGGAGGGCCCATGAGCAGTTCTTC.

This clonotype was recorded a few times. The CDR3: CASSTGPRGGNTIYF. For the CDR3, the DNA is TGTGCCAGCAGTACGGGCCCCCGAGGAGGAAACACCATATATTTT. V and J are TRBV28 and TRBJ1-3; D gene uncertain. V was cut by 5 bases and J by 4 bases, with 15 bases left in between. Germline CDR1 and CDR2: MDHEN and SYDVKM. The CDR3 consists of 15 residues.

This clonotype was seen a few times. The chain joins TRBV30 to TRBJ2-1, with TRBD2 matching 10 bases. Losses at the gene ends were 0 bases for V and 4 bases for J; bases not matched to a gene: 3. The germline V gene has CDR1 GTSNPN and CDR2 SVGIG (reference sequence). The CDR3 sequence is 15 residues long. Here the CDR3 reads CAWSVPSGGYNEQFF. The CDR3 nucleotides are TGTGCCTGGAGTGTACCTAGCGGGGGTTACAATGAGCAGTTCTTC.

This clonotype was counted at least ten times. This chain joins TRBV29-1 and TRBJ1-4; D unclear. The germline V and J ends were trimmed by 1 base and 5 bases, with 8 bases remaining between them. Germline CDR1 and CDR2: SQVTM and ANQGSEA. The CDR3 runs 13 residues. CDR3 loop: CSVEVRVNEKLFF. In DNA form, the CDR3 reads TGCAGCGTTGAAGTGCGGGTCAATGAAAAACTGTTTTTT.

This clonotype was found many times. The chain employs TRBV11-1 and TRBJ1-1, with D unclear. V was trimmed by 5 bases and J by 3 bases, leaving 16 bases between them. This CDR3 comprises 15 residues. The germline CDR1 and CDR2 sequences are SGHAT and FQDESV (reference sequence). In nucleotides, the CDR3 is TGTGCCAGCAGCCCCCGCACGGGGTTGCACACTGAAGCTTTCTTT. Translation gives CASSPRTGLHTEAFF.

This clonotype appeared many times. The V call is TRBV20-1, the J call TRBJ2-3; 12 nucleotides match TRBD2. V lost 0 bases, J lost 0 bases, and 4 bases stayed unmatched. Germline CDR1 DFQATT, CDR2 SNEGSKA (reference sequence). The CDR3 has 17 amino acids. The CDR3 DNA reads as TGCAGTGCTAGAGATCTAGCGGGGGGGACTAGCACAGATACGCAGTATTTT. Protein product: CSARDLAGGTSTDTQYF.

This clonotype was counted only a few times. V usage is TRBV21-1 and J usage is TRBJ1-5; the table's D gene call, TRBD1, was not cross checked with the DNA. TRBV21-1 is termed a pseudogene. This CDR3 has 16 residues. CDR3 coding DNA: TGTGCCAGCAGCACGGGACATCTGAATAGCAATCAGCCCCAGCATTTT. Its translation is CASSTGHLNSNQPQHF.